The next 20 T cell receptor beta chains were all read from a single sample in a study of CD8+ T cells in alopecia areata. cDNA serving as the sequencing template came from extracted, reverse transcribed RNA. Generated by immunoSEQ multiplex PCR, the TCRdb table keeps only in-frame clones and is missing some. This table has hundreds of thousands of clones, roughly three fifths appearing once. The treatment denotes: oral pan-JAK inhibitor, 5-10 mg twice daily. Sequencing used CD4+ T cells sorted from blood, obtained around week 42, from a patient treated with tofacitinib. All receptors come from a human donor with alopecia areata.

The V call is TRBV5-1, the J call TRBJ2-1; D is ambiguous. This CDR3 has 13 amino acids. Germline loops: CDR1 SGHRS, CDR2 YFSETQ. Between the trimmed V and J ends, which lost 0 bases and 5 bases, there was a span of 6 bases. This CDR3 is CASSLDYHNEQFF. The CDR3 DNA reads TGCGCCAGCAGCTTGGACTACCACAATGAGCAGTTCTTC.

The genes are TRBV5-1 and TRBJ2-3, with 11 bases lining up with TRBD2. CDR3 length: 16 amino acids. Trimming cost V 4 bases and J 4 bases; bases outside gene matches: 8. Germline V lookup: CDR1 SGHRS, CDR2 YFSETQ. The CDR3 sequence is CASSRRLAGLSDTQYF. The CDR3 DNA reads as TGCGCCAGCAGCCGAAGACTAGCGGGGCTCTCAGATACGCAGTATTTT.

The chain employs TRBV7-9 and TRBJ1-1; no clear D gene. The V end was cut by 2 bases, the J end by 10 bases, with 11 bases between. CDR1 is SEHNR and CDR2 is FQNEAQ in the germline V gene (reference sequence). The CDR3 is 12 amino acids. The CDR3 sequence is CASSLTQSGAFF. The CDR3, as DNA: TGTGCCAGCAGCTTAACCCAGAGCGGAGCTTTCTTT. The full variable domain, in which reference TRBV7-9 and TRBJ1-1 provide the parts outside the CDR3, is DTGVSQNPRHKITKRGQNVTFRCDPISEHNRLYWYRQTLGQGPEFLTYFQNEAQLEKSRLLSDRFSAERPKGSFSTLEIQRTEQGDSAMYLCASSLTQSGAFFGQGTRLTVV.

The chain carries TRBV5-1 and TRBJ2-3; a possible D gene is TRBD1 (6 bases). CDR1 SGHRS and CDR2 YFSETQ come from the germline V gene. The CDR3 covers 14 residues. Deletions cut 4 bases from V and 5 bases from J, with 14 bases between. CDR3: CASSEKTGGDTQYF. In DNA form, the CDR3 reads TGCGCCAGCAGCGAAAAGACAGGAGGAGATACGCAGTATTTT. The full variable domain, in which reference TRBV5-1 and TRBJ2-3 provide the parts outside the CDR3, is KAGVTQTPRYLIKTRGQQVTLSCSPISGHRSVSWYQQTPGQGLQFLFEYFSETQRNKGNFPGRFSGRQFSNSRSEMNVSTLELGDSALYLCASSEKTGGDTQYFGPGTRLTVL.

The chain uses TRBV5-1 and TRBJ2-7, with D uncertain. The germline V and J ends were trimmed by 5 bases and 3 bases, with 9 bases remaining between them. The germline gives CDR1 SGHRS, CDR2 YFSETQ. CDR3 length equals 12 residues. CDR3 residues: CASREDNYEQYF. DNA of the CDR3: TGCGCCAGCAGGGAAGACAACTACGAGCAGTACTTC.

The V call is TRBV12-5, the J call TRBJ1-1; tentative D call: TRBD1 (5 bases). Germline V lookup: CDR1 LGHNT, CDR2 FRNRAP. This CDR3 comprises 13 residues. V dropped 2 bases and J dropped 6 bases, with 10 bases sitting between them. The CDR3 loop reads CASGLTGAPEAFF. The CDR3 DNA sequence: TGTGCTAGTGGTTTGACTGGGGCCCCTGAAGCTTTCTTT.

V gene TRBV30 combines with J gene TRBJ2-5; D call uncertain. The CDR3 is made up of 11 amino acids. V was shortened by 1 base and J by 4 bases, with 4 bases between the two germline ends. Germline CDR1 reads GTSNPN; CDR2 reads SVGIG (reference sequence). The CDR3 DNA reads TGTGCCTGGAGTGGGATAGAGACCCAGTACTTC. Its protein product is CAWSGIETQYF.

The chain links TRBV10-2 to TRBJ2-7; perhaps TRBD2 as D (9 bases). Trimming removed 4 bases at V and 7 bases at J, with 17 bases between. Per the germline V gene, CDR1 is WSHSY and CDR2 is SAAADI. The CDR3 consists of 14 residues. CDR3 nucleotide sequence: TGCGCCAGCAGTGGTCTAGCGGGGACAGGAGAGCAGTACTTC. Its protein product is CASSGLAGTGEQYF.

The chain's CDR3 is CASSPESGSRGEYEQFF. The DNA of the CDR3 is TGTGCCAGCTCACCAGAGTCCGGATCACGGGGGGAATATGAGCAGTTCTTC. The chain has TRBV18 and TRBJ2-1, with 7 bases matching TRBD2. The CDR3 is 17 amino acids. Trimming at V came to 2 bases and at J to 8 bases, leaving 15 bases not matched to a gene. Germline assignment: CDR1 KGHSH and CDR2 LQKENI.

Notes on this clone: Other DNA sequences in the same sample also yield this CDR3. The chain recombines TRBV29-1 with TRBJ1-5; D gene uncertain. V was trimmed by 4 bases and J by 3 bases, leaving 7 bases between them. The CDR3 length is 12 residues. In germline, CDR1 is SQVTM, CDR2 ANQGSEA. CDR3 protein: CSVGVSNQPQHF. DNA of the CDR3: TGCAGCGTTGGAGTGTCCAATCAGCCCCAGCATTTT.

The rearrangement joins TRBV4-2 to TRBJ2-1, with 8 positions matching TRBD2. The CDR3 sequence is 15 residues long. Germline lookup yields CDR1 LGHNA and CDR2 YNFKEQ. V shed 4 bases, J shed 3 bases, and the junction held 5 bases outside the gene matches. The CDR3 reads CASSRTGTSYNEQFF. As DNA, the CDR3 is TGTGCCAGCAGCCGTACCGGGACTAGCTACAATGAGCAGTTCTTC.

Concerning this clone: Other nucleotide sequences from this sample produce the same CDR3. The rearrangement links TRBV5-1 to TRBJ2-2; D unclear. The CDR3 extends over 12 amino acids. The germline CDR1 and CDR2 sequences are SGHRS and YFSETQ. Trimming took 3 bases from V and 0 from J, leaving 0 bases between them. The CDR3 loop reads CASSSNTGELFF. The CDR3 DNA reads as TGCGCCAGCAGCTCGAACACCGGGGAGCTGTTTTTT.

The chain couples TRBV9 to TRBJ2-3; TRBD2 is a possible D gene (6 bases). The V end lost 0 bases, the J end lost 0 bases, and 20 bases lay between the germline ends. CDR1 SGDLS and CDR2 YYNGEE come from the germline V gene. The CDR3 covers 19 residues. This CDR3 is CASSVGISGSGTSTDTQYF. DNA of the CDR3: TGTGCCAGCAGCGTAGGGATTTCTGGTAGCGGTACTAGCACAGATACGCAGTATTTT.

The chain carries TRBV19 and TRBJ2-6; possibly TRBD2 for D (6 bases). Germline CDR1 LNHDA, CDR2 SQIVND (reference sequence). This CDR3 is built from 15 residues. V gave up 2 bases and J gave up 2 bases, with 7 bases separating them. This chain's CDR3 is CASSISGAGANVLTF. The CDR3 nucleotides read TGTGCCAGTAGTATATCGGGGGCTGGGGCCAACGTCCTGACTTTC.

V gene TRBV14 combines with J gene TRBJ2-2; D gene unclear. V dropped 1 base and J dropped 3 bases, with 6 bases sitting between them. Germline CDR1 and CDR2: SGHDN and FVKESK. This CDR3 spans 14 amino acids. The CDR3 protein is CASSQGLYTGELFF. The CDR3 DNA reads TGTGCCAGCAGCCAAGGCCTTTACACCGGGGAGCTGTTTTTT.

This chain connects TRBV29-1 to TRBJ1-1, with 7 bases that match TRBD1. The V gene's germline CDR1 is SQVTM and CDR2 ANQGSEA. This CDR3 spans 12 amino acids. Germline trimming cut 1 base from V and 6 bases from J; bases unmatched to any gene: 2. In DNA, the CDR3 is TGCAGCGTTGAAGGCGGACAGGCTGAAGCTTTCTTT. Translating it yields CSVEGGQAEAFF.

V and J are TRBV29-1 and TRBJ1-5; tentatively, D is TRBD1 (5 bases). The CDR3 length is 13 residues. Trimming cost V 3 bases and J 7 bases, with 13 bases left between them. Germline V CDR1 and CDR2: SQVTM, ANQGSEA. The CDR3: CSVDSGLGQPQHF. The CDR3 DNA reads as TGCAGCGTTGACTCGGGGCTTGGGCAGCCCCAGCATTTT.

The CDR3 protein is CASSLEVAGGPDTQYF. DNA for the CDR3: TGTGCCAGCAGCTTAGAGGTAGCGGGGGGGCCAGATACGCAGTATTTT. The rearrangement links TRBV7-2 to TRBJ2-3; 11 bases line up with TRBD2. From germline, CDR1 is SGHTA and CDR2 FQGNSA. This CDR3 region has 16 residues. V lost 1 base, J lost 4 bases, and 4 bases stayed unmatched.

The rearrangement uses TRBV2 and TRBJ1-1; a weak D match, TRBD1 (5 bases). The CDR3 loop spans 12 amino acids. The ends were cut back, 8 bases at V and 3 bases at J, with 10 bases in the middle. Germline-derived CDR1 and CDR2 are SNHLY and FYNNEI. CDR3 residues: CASGGWDTEAFF. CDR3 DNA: TGTGCCAGCGGGGGGTGGGACACTGAAGCTTTCTTT. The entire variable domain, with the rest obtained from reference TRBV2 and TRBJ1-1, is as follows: EPEVTQTPSHQVTQMGQEVILRCVPISNHLYFYWYRQILGQKVEFLVSFYNNEISEKSEIFDDQFSVERPDGSNFTLKIRSTKLEDSAMYFCASGGWDTEAFFGQGTRLTVV.

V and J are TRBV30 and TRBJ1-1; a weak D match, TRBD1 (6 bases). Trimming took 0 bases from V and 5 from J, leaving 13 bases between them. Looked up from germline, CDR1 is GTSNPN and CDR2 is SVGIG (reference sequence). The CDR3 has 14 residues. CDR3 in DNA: TGTGCCTGGAGTGTATGGGGGGCTTGGACTGAAGCTTTCTTT. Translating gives CAWSVWGAWTEAFF.